This T cell receptor (beta chain) derives from a study of control samples from healthy donors and cancer patients. Assay used: immunoSEQ multiplex PCR; TCRdb lists only in-frame clones, some missing. The sample includes 150,000 to 200,000 clones, about nine tenths seen only once; the top ten take about 1.6%. This CDR3 has 18 residues. Germline trimming cut 1 base from V and 6 bases from J; bases unmatched to any gene: 8. The V gene's germline CDR1 is MGHRA and CDR2 YSYEKL. This clone appeared a few times. The clonotype originates from a woman aged 25-40 years in good health. Sequenced input: blood. This rearrangement joins TRBV4-1 to TRBJ2-2; 13 bases align to TRBD2. The CDR3 DNA sequence: TGCGCCAGCAGCCAAGGCGGACTAGCGGGAGTGGGGGCCGGGGAGCTGTTTTTT. Translated, it gives CASSQGGLAGVGAGELFF.